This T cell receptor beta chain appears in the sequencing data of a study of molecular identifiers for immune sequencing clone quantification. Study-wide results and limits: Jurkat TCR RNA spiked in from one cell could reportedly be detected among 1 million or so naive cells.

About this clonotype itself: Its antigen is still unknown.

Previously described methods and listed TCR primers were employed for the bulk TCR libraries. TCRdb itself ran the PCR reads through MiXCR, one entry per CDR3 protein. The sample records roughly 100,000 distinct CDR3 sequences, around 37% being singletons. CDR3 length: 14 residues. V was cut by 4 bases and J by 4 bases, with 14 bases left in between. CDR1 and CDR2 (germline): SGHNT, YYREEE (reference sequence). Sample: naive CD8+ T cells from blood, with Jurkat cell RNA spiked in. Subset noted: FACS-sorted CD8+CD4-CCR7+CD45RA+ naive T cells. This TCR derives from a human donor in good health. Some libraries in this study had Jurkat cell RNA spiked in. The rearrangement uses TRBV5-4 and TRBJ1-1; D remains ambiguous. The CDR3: CASSTDWSATEAFF. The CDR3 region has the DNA TGTGCCAGCAGCACGGACTGGTCGGCCACTGAAGCTTTCTTT.